This T cell receptor (beta chain) is drawn from a study of T-cell reconstitution after alpha-beta-depleted transplantation in children. This clonotype was counted many times. The germline gives CDR1 DFQATT, CDR2 SNEGSKA (reference sequence). The CDR3 is 15 amino acids. The junction had 12 bases not matched to a gene; V was cut back by 4 bases and J by 3 bases. Preparing the TCRbeta library involved the use of unique molecular identifiers. TCRdb re-called the PCR reads through MiXCR, storing one row per CDR3 protein. This table has roughly 170,000 distinct CDR3 sequences, roughly 6.8% appearing once. The chain employs TRBV20-1 and TRBJ2-7, with 7 bases that match TRBD2. Sequenced here: PBMCs from the stem cell graft donor, sampled from the stem cell graft. This TCR came from a human donor who donated a stem cell graft to a child with Wiskott-Aldrich syndrome. The CDR3: CSATTFSGLGYEQYF. Here the CDR3 DNA reads TGCAGTGCTACTACTTTTAGCGGGTTGGGCTACGAGCAGTACTTC.